These T cell receptor beta chains were read from a single sample in a study of blood T cell repertoires in COVID-19. TCRdb's copy holds only in-frame clones and misses some; the assay was immunoSEQ multiplex PCR. The data contain about 180,000 clones, over 75% of them singletons. Sequenced input: peripheral blood. The receptor set was obtained from a man between 60 and 75 years old with acute or convalescent COVID-19. The CDR3 runs from the conserved cysteine through the conserved F or W. A D gene is named only where the DNA matches it firmly. Size tells how often a clone was seen (once, few, many) or the class of an expanded clone, and some rows leave it out.

j_call v_call d_call clone_size cdr3_nt cdr3_aa
TRBJ2-5 TRBV7-3 TRBD2 NA TGTGCCAGCAGCCCCCAGCGGGGAGAGACCCAGTACTTC CASSPQRGETQYF
TRBJ2-2 TRBV28 NA NA TGTGCCAGCAGCCCCTACGGTCGAGACACCGGGGAGCTGTTTTTT CASSPYGRDTGELFF
TRBJ2-3 TRBV7-2 NA NA TGTGCCAGCAGCTTCAATGGCGGGGGCCCAGATACGCAGTATTTT CASSFNGGGPDTQYF
TRBJ2-7 TRBV6-5 TRBD2 once TGTGCCAGCAGCCTGACTAGCGGCCCCTACGAGCAGTACTTC CASSLTSGPYEQYF
TRBJ1-4 TRBV7-9 NA NA TGTGCCAGCAGCTTAGCGCTTGGTCGGTTTAATGAAAAACTGTTTTTT CASSLALGRFNEKLFF
TRBJ2-5 TRBV5-1 NA NA TGCGCCAGCAGCTTGGGACAGGGAGGGACCCAGTACTTC CASSLGQGGTQYF
TRBJ2-5 TRBV5-6 TRBD2 NA TGTGCCAGCAGCTCTAGCGGGAGGGAAGAGACCCAGTACTTC CASSSSGREETQYF
TRBJ1-6 TRBV3-1/TRBV3-2 NA NA TGTGCCAGCAGCCGACCAGACAGCTATAATTCACCCCTCCACTTT CASSRPDSYNSPLHF
TRBJ2-1 TRBV6-1 TRBD2 NA TGTGCCAGCAGTGGGACTAGCGGACCCAGCTCCTACAATGAGCAGTTCTTC CASSGTSGPSSYNEQFF
TRBJ2-3 TRBV28 NA NA TGTGCCAGCAGTCGTCAGACAGATACGCAGTATTTT CASSRQTDTQYF
TRBJ2-3 TRBV5-1 TRBD2 NA TGCGCCAGCAGCCCCGGGGGGAGAGATACGCAGTATTTT CASSPGGRDTQYF
TRBJ2-1 TRBV19 TRBD2 NA TGTGCCAGTAGTTCGCGGGAGGCCTACAATGAGCAGTTCTTC CASSSREAYNEQFF
TRBJ1-4 TRBV7-9 NA NA TGTGCCAGCAGCTTTTCCCCCCAGGGAACTAATGAAAAACTGTTTTTT CASSFSPQGTNEKLFF
TRBJ1-4 TRBV6-5 TRBD1 NA TGTGCCAGCAGACAGGGGGCGCATCGTGAAAAACTGTTTTTT CASRQGAHREKLFF
TRBJ2-7 TRBV2 NA NA TGTGCCAGCACCCTGACGGGGGTGTCCTACGAGCAGTACTTC CASTLTGVSYEQYF
TRBJ2-5 TRBV5-1 NA NA TGCGCCAGCAGCTTTGAGGTGGTAGAGACCCAGTACTTC CASSFEVVETQYF
TRBJ2-7 TRBV9 NA NA TGTGCCAGCAGCGTATCGGGGTCGTTAAGCGAGCAGTACTTC CASSVSGSLSEQYF
TRBJ2-7 TRBV5-6 TRBD1 NA TGTGCCAGCAGTCAGACAGGGGGCGGCTCCTACGAGCAGTACTTC CASSQTGGGSYEQYF
TRBJ2-1 TRBV3-1/TRBV3-2 NA NA TGTGCCAGCAGCCAAATCCTAGCCTCGTACAATGAGCAGTTCTTC CASSQILASYNEQFF
TRBJ2-7 TRBV2 TRBD1 NA TGTGCCAGCAGCTTACGACGGGACAGGGGCGAGCAGTACTTC CASSLRRDRGEQYF
TRBJ2-6 TRBV2 NA NA TGTGCCAGCAGTAGAACAAGATCTGGGGCCAACGTCCTGACTTTC CASSRTRSGANVLTF
TRBJ1-1 TRBV2 TRBD1 NA TGTGCCAGCATTAGGGGGACAGGGGGAACTGAAGCTTTCTTT CASIRGTGGTEAFF
TRBJ1-6 TRBV6-5 NA NA TGTGCCAGCAGTTACTCGGAGGGGACCTATAATTCACCCCTCCACTTT CASSYSEGTYNSPLHF
TRBJ1-2 TRBV6-5 TRBD1 NA TGTGCCAGCAGTTACTCGGGCAGGGGGCCGTATGGCTACACCTTC CASSYSGRGPYGYTF
TRBJ2-1 TRBV5-1 TRBD2 NA TGCGCCAGCAGCCAAAGACAGGGGACTAGCGGGAGAGATGAGCAGTTCTTC CASSQRQGTSGRDEQFF
TRBJ1-4 TRBV12-3/TRBV12-4 NA NA TGTGCCAGCAGGGATCAGGGAGGAAAACTGTTTTTT CASRDQGGKLFF
TRBJ2-3 TRBV5-1 TRBD1 NA TGCGCCAGCAGCGGACAGGGCGATACGCAGTATTTT CASSGQGDTQYF
TRBJ2-5 TRBV5-1 NA NA TGCGCCAGCAGCTCCTATCAGGGGCGAGGAGAGACCCAGTACTTC CASSSYQGRGETQYF
TRBJ2-3 TRBV5-5 TRBD2 NA TGTGCCAGCAGCTTGGAAAGGGCTAGCGGATCAATAGGTACGCAGTATTTT CASSLERASGSIGTQYF
TRBJ2-7 TRBV11-2 TRBD2 NA TGTGCCAGCAGCCGCAACGGGGCTAGCGGGAGATACGAGCAGTACTTC CASSRNGASGRYEQYF
TRBJ2-7 TRBV29-1 TRBD2 once TGCAGCGTAGAACTAGCGGGAGGAGGCTACGAGCAGTACTTC CSVELAGGGYEQYF
TRBJ1-2 TRBV10-3 NA few TGTGCCATCAGTGAGCCCCGGGGGGGGAACTATGGCTACACCTTC CAISEPRGGNYGYTF